This T cell receptor (beta chain) was sequenced during a study of T cell responses to AZD1222 COVID-19 vaccine. Points from the study as a whole: Vaccination with two AZD1222 doses was followed by a rise in Spike-specific TCR breadth and depth. Donors were largely white British and mainly female; clonal diversity was possibly underestimated.

Clones were sequenced by immunoSEQ multiplex PCR, and TCRdb holds only the in-frame ones, with some missing. The sample carries about 120,000 clones, 75% to 90% recorded once. To note about this clone: Antigen: not known.

The sample here was peripheral blood, taken on day 0 of AZD1222 vaccination. The receptor's source is an adult in good health.

CDR3 in amino acids: CASSRGGQVNTGELFF. The CDR3 DNA sequence: TGTGCCAGCAGCCGCGGGGGACAGGTGAACACCGGGGAGCTGTTTTTT. This chain connects TRBV5-4 to TRBJ2-2; perhaps TRBD1 as D (8 bases). Germline-derived CDR1 and CDR2 are SGHNT and YYREEE (reference sequence). The CDR3 covers 16 residues. V was trimmed by 4 bases and J by 1 base, leaving 14 bases between them.